This is a list of T cell receptor beta chains from one sample in a study of cytomegalovirus exposure and HLA in healthy donors. Profiled with immunoSEQ multiplex PCR; TCRdb holds only in-frame clones, not every one. In the table there are about 110,000 clones, 74% of which are singletons. The specimen was PBMCs. All receptors derive from a man aged 30-40 years in good health and CMV-seropositive. CDR3s include the opening cysteine and the closing phenylalanine or tryptophan. D genes are given only for firm matches. Some rows mark clone size as missing; the rest say once, few, many or name a class of expanded clone.

d_call,v_call,j_call,clone_size,cdr3_nt,cdr3_aa
.,TRBV4-3,TRBJ1-1,.,TGCGCCAGCAGCCACAGACAGGCTTTTAGCACTGAAGCTTTCTTT,CASSHRQAFSTEAFF
.,TRBV4-3,TRBJ1-3,few,TGCGCCAGCAGCCAAGCCGGGAGGGACTCTGGAAACACCATATATTTT,CASSQAGRDSGNTIYF
.,TRBV2,TRBJ2-3,.,TGTGCCAGCAGTGCTCGCCTCGCGTACGATACGCAGTATTTT,CASSARLAYDTQYF
.,TRBV5-1,TRBJ2-7,.,TGCGCCAGCAGCTTAAACACAGGGCCCGAGCAGTACTTC,CASSLNTGPEQYF
TRBD2,TRBV5-1,TRBJ2-5,.,TGCGCCAGCAGCCCCCTAGGGCGGGGGGAAGGAGAGACCCAGTACTTC,CASSPLGRGEGETQYF
.,TRBV6-5,TRBJ2-1,.,TGTGCCAGCAGCACCACAGGGTTCTCCTACAATGAGCAGTTCTTC,CASSTTGFSYNEQFF
TRBD2,TRBV28,TRBJ2-1,.,TGTGCCAGCAGTAGTCCTCTGGGACTAGCGGGGGGCTTCAATGAGCAGTTCTTC,CASSSPLGLAGGFNEQFF
TRBD2,TRBV4-2,TRBJ2-7,.,TGTGCCAGCAGCCAAGATCAGAGAGCGGGGTCCCCTACCTACGAGCAGTACTTC,CASSQDQRAGSPTYEQYF
.,TRBV5-1,TRBJ2-5,.,TGCGCCAGCAGCTTGTCGGGGAACCAAGAGACCCAGTACTTC,CASSLSGNQETQYF
.,TRBV4-1,TRBJ1-5,.,TGCGCCAGCAGCCAGAGGGCGGGGGGCAAGGATAATCAGCCCCAGCATTTT,CASSQRAGGKDNQPQHF
.,TRBV30,TRBJ2-3,.,TGTGCCCGAGGGAATGCTGGAGCAGATACGCAGTATTTT,CARGNAGADTQYF
TRBD1,TRBV14,TRBJ2-3,.,TGTGCCAGCAGCCAAGTGGGACAGATCACAGATACGCAGTATTTT,CASSQVGQITDTQYF
.,TRBV5-1,TRBJ1-2,.,TGCGCCAGCAGCCGCGGACAAGGAGCTAACTATGGCTACACCTTC,CASSRGQGANYGYTF
.,TRBV4-1,TRBJ2-7,few,TGCGCCAGCAGCCGCACGGGGGGCACCTACGAGCAGTACTTC,CASSRTGGTYEQYF
TRBD2,TRBV9,TRBJ2-1,few,TGTGCCAGCAGCGTAGGTAGCGGGGGTTACAATGAGCAGTTCTTC,CASSVGSGGYNEQFF
.,TRBV6-1,TRBJ2-7,.,TGTGCCAGCAGTGAAGCTCAGGCAGGGCACTTC,CASSEAQAGHF
TRBD1,TRBV15,TRBJ2-7,.,TGTGCCACCAGCAGGCCGGGACAGGGGGCCTACGAGCAGTACTTC,CATSRPGQGAYEQYF
TRBD1,TRBV9,TRBJ2-6,.,TGTGCCAGCAGCGTCCCGACGACAGGGGTGGCCAACGTCCTGACTTTC,CASSVPTTGVANVLTF
TRBD1,TRBV9,TRBJ1-1,.,TGTGCCAGCAGCCCGACAGGGGTGAACACTGAAGCTTTCTTT,CASSPTGVNTEAFF
.,TRBV2,TRBJ1-1,.,TGTGCCAGCAAGGTCCAGGTGAACACTGAAGCTTTCTTT,CASKVQVNTEAFF
.,TRBV4-2,TRBJ1-4,many,TGTGCCAGCACTCCGAGACTTGATGGCGAAAAACTGTTTTTT,CASTPRLDGEKLFF
.,TRBV10-1,TRBJ1-3,.,TGCGCCAGCAGTGAGTCGGCCCGCTCTGGAAACACCATATATTTT,CASSESARSGNTIYF
TRBD1,TRBV5-8,TRBJ1-5,many,TGTGCCAGCAGCTCGAACAGGGGGCGTCAGCCCCAGCATTTT,CASSSNRGRQPQHF
.,TRBV13,TRBJ1-2,.,TGTGCCAGCAGCCAGTGGCCGCTTTTTGGGGGGTGTGGCTACACCTTC,CASSQWPLFGGCGYTF
.,TRBV5-1,TRBJ1-1,few,TGCGCCAGCAGCAGTGCCCTATCCCACACTGAAGCTTTCTTT,CASSSALSHTEAFF
.,TRBV20-1,TRBJ2-7,.,TGCAGTGCTAGTCGGGGTACCGAGCAGTACTTC,CSASRGTEQYF
TRBD2,TRBV5-1,TRBJ2-3,.,TGCGCCAGCAGACCCACCACGGGCGGGGGGGCGGCAGATACGCAGTATTTT,CASRPTTGGGAADTQYF
TRBD1,TRBV19,TRBJ1-1,.,TGTGCCAGTAGTGCGGCGGGACAGGAAGCTTTCTTT,CASSAAGQEAFF
.,TRBV7-9,TRBJ2-2,.,TGTGCCAGCAGCCCCCTCGGGGGACCCGGGGAGCTGTTTTTT,CASSPLGGPGELFF
.,TRBV15,TRBJ1-2,.,TGTGCCACCAGCAGAGATCTCGGGGGGATCGGCTACCCCTTC,CATSRDLGGIGYPF
TRBD1,TRBV6-6,TRBJ1-2,.,TGTGCCAGCAGCCACACAGGGGCCTATGGCTACACCTTC,CASSHTGAYGYTF
.,TRBV4-1,TRBJ1-3,.,TGCGCCAGCAGCCAAGACGAGGGGGTCTCTGGAAACACCATATATTTT,CASSQDEGVSGNTIYF
.,TRBV5-1,TRBJ2-2,once,TGCGCCAGCAGCTTGGCTAGCTTATTGAACACCGGGGAGCTGTTTTTT,CASSLASLLNTGELFF
.,TRBV4-3,TRBJ2-6,few,TGCGCCAGCAGCCAAGAGAGCTCTGGGGCCAACGTCCTGACTTTC,CASSQESSGANVLTF
TRBD2,TRBV29-1,TRBJ2-3,.,TGCAGCGTTGATTCGCGGGGGGGCGGAGATACGCAGTATTTT,CSVDSRGGGDTQYF
.,TRBV30,TRBJ1-5,.,TGTGCCTGGACCGAGGGCGGGGCAGCTCAGCCCCAGCATTTT,CAWTEGGAAQPQHF
.,TRBV18,TRBJ2-3,.,TGTGCCAGCTCACCGTCTGGCACAGATACGCAGTATTTT,CASSPSGTDTQYF
.,TRBV4-1,TRBJ2-5,.,TGCGCCAGCAGCCACGGACAGTTTCAAGAGACCCAGTACTTC,CASSHGQFQETQYF
.,TRBV28,TRBJ2-3,once,TGTGCCAGCAAAGCCGACGGGACAGATACGCAGTATTTT,CASKADGTDTQYF